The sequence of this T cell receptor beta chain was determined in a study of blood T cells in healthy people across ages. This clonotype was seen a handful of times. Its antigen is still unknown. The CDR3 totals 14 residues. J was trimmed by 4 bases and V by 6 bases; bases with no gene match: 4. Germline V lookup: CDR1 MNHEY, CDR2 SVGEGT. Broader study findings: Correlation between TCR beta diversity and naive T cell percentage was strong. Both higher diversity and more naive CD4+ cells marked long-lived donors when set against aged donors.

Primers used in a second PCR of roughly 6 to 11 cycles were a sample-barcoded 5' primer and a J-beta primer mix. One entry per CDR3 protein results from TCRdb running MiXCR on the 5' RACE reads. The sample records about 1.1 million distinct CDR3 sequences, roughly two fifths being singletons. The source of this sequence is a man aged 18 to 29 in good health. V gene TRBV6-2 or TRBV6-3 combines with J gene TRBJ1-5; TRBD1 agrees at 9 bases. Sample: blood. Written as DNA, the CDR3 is TGTGCCAGCAGGGGGACAGGGTTAAATCAGCCCCAGCATTTT. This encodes CASRGTGLNQPQHF.